This T cell receptor beta chain was captured by sequencing in a study of cytomegalovirus exposure and HLA in healthy donors. Study-level points and caveats: Later analysis revealed greater clonal expansion in HLA-associated TCR beta chains than in equally common others. Accurate HLA-A and HLA-B prediction from TCR beta sequences was reported for most subjects. Within a later analysis, the majority of CMV-associated TCR beta chains appeared HLA-restricted.

It was with 60 Vbeta and 13 Jbeta primers that the PCR ran. The assay was immunoSEQ multiplex PCR, and TCRdb's table has in-frame clones only and misses some. In the table there are 110,000 to 150,000 clones, approximately 79% of which are singletons. Concerning this clone: Antigen specificity is unknown.

The receptor comes from a young woman in good health and CMV-seronegative. Sequenced material: PBMCs.

The CDR3 spells CASRDAGGRETQYF. The CDR3 region has the DNA TGTGCCAGCAGAGACGCGGGGGGCCGGGAGACCCAGTACTTC. The V and J genes are TRBV28 and TRBJ2-5; 8 bases fit TRBD2. The CDR3 is 14 residues long. CDR1 is MDHEN and CDR2 is SYDVKM in the germline V gene. V trimming: 6 bases; J trimming: 5 bases; junction bases outside the gene matches: 8.